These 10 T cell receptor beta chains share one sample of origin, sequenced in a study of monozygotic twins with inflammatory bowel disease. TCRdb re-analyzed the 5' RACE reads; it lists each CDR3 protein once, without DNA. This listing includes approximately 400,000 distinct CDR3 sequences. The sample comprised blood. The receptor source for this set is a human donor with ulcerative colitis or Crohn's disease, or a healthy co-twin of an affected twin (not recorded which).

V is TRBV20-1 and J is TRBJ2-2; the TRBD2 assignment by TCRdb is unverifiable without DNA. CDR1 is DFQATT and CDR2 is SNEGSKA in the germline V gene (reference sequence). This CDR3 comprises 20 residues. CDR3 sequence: CSARDDIGTSGKNSRGELFF.

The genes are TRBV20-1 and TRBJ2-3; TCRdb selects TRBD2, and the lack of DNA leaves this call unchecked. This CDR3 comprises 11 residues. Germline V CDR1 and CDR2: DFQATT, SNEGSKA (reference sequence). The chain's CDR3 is CSARDQREQYF.

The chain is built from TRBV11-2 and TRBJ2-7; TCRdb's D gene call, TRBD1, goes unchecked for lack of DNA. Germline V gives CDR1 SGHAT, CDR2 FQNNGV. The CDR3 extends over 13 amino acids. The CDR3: CASTLGQGREQYF.

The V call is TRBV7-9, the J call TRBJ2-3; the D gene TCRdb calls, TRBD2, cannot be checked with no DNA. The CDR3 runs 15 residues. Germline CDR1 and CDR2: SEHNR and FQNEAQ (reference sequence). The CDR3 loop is CATSGPSPRADTQYF.

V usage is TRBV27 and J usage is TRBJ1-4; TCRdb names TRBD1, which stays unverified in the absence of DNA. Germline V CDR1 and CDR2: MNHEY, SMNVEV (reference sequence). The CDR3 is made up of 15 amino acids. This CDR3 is CASSSKGQPNEKLFF.

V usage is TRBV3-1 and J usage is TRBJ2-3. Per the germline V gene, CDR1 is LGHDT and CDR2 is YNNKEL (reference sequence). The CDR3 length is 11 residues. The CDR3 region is CASSPRIGRNF.

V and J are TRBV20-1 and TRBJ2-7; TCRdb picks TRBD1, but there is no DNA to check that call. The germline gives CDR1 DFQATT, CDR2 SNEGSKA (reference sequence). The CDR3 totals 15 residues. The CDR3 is CSAFQGSGSTYEQYF.

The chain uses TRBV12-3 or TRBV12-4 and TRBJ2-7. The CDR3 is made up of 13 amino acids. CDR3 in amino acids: CASSGQGIHEQYF.

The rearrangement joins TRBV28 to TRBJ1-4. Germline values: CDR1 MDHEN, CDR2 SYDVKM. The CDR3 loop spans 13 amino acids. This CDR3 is CASLEGNNKKLFF.

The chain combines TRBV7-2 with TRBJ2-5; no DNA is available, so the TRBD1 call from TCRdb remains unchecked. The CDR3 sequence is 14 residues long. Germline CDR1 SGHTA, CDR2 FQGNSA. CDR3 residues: CASSFQGGQETQYF.